Listed here is a single T cell receptor beta chain. A much larger clone lies one base from this, so it may be a read error. The source of the sample is a study of Graves' ophthalmopathy and Graves' hyperthyroidism. Trimming cost V 6 bases and J 3 bases, with 14 bases left between them. CDR1 is SGHAT, CDR2 FQDESV, per germline (reference sequence). The CDR3 extends over 15 amino acids. RNA served as the template for amplifying TCR beta CDR3 regions. The first-round RT-PCR employed HTBI primers together with the Qiagen OneStep RT-PCR kit. A multiplex PCR was then performed as the second round. MiXCR, run by TCRdb on the multiplex PCR reads, gives a single entry per CDR3 protein. The data show over 500,000 distinct CDR3 sequences, about 24% seen once.

This receptor was taken from a woman between 18 and 29 years old with stable Graves' hyperthyroidism. Some clones in this sample may be carry-over from other donors' samples. The chain employs TRBV11-1 and TRBJ2-2, with D perhaps matching TRBD1 or TRBD2 (5 bases each). The sequencing sample was made of peripheral blood. CDR3 sequence reads: CASRSRDRYTGELFF. The CDR3 DNA is TGTGCCAGCAGATCACGGGACCGATACACCGGGGAGCTGTTTTTT.